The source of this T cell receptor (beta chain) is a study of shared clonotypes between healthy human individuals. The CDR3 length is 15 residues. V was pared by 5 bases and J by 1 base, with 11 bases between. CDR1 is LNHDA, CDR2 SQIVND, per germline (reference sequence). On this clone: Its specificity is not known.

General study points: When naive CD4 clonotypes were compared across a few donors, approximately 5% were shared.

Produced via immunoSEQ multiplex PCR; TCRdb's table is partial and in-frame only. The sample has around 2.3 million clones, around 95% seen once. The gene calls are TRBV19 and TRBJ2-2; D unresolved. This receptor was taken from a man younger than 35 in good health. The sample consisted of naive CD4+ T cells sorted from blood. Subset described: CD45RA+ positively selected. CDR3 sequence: CASSPPNLNTGELFF. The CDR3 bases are TGTGCCAGTAGTCCGCCGAACCTGAACACCGGGGAGCTGTTTTTT.